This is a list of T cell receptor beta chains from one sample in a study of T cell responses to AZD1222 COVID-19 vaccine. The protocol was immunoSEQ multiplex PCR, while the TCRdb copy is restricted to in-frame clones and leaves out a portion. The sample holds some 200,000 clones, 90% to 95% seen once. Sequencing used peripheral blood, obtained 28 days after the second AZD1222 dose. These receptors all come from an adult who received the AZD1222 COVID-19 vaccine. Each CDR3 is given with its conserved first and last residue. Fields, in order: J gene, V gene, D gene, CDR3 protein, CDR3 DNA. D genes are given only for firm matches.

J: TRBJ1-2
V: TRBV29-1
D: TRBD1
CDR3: CSVSDRGRGYTF
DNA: TGCAGCGTCTCGGACAGGGGCCGTGGCTACACCTTC

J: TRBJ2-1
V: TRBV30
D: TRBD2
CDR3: CARSRAGGRYNEQFF
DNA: TGTGCTCGGAGTAGAGCGGGGGGGCGTTACAATGAGCAGTTCTTC

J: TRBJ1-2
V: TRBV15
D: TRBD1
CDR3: CATSRGVGTGAGRGYTF
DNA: TGTGCCACCAGCAGAGGCGTCGGGACAGGGGCCGGCCGGGGCTACACCTTC

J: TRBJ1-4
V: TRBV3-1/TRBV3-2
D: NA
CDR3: CASSQGTGKLFF
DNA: TGTGCCAGCAGCCAGGGCACAGGAAAACTGTTTTTT

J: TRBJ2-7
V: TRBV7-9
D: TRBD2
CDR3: CASSLSGGYEQYF
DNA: TGTGCCAGCAGCCTTAGCGGGGGCTACGAGCAGTACTTC

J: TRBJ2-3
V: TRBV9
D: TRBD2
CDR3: CASSATPSSGSTDTQYF
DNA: TGTGCCAGCAGCGCCACCCCTAGTAGCGGGAGCACAGATACGCAGTATTTT

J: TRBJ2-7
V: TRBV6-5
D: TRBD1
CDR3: CASRADRGRVYEQYF
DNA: TGTGCCAGCAGGGCCGACAGGGGGCGGGTTTACGAGCAGTACTTC

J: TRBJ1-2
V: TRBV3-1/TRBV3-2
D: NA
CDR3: CASSQLPGAARGGYTF
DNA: TGTGCCAGCAGCCAACTACCCGGGGCCGCCAGGGGTGGCTACACCTTC

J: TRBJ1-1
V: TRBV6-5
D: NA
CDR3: CASSYTRKGTTEAFF
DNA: TGTGCCAGCAGTTACACCCGAAAGGGGACCACTGAAGCTTTCTTT

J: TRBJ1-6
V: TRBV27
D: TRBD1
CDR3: CASSLGSGQPSSPLHF
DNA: TGTGCCAGCAGTTTAGGATCGGGACAGCCTAGTTCACCCCTCCACTTT

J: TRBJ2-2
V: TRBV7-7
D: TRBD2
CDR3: CASSSGLAGGHTGELFF
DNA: TGTGCTAGCAGCTCCGGACTAGCGGGAGGACATACCGGGGAGCTGTTTTTT

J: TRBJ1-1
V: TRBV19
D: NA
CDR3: CASNYWLGGAAEAFF
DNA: TGTGCCAGTAACTATTGGCTGGGTGGTGCAGCTGAAGCTTTCTTT

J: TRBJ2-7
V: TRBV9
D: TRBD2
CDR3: CASSVGLAGPSSYEQYF
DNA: TGTGCCAGCAGCGTAGGACTAGCGGGGCCCAGCTCCTACGAGCAGTACTTC

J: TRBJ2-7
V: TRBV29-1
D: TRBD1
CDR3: CSGPTGTGRHEQYF
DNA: TGCAGCGGTCCCACCGGGACAGGGCGGCACGAGCAGTACTTC

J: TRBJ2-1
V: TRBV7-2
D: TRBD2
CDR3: CASSLWTSAWNEQFF
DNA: TGTGCCAGCAGCCTCTGGACTAGCGCATGGAATGAGCAGTTCTTC

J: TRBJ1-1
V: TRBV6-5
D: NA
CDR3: CASRLRGSLTEAFF
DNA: TGTGCCAGCAGGTTACGAGGCTCTCTGACTGAAGCTTTCTTT

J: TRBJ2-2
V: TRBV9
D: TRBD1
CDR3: CASSVDDRVTGELFF
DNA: TGTGCCAGCAGCGTAGATGACAGGGTCACCGGGGAGCTGTTTTTT